The rows below give T cell receptor beta chains drawn from one sample of a study of T cells in Graves' hyperthyroidism and ophthalmopathy. One entry per CDR3 protein, called by TCRdb with MiXCR from the multiplex PCR reads. The repertoire holds a few hundred thousand distinct CDR3 sequences, with about 15% as singletons. Material: blood. These receptors came from a woman in her 30s with Graves' hyperthyroidism that later progressed to Graves' ophthalmopathy. CDR3s include the opening cysteine and the closing phenylalanine or tryptophan. Each record gives: clone size, J gene, D gene, V gene, CDR3 protein, CDR3 DNA. D genes are given only for firm matches. Some rows have no size entry. The others give once, few or many, or a class for an expanded clone.

clone size: many
J gene: TRBJ2-3
D gene: NA
V gene: TRBV12-3/TRBV12-4
CDR3 protein: CASSWTESTDTQYF
CDR3 DNA: TGTGCCAGCAGTTGGACGGAGAGCACAGATACGCAGTATTTT

clone size: NA
J gene: TRBJ2-7
D gene: NA
V gene: TRBV11-2
CDR3 protein: CASSMDGTYEQYF
CDR3 DNA: TGTGCCAGCAGCATGGACGGTACCTACGAGCAGTACTTC

clone size: NA
J gene: TRBJ2-1
D gene: NA
V gene: TRBV29-1
CDR3 protein: CSVEASWGAREQFF
CDR3 DNA: TGCAGCGTTGAAGCGAGCTGGGGGGCACGTGAGCAGTTCTTC

clone size: many
J gene: TRBJ1-4
D gene: NA
V gene: TRBV30
CDR3 protein: CAWSVLVEKLFF
CDR3 DNA: TGTGCCTGGAGTGTACTCGTGGAAAAACTGTTTTTT

clone size: NA
J gene: TRBJ2-7
D gene: TRBD1
V gene: TRBV19
CDR3 protein: CASRAGGVYEQYF
CDR3 DNA: TGTGCCAGTCGCGCAGGGGGAGTTTACGAGCAGTACTTC

clone size: many
J gene: TRBJ1-1
D gene: NA
V gene: TRBV27
CDR3 protein: CASSPLAGATSMNTEAFF
CDR3 DNA: TGTGCCAGCAGTCCCTTGGCGGGTGCCACCTCAATGAACACTGAAGCTTTCTTT

clone size: many
J gene: TRBJ2-1
D gene: NA
V gene: TRBV5-1
CDR3 protein: CASLPGPDGKYNEQFF
CDR3 DNA: TGCGCCAGCTTACCCGGACCCGACGGTAAATACAATGAGCAGTTCTTC

clone size: few
J gene: TRBJ2-1
D gene: TRBD2
V gene: TRBV14
CDR3 protein: CASSQNPRLAGGEDEQFF
CDR3 DNA: TGTGCCAGCAGCCAGAATCCTCGGCTAGCGGGAGGGGAGGATGAGCAGTTCTTC

clone size: many
J gene: TRBJ1-2
D gene: NA
V gene: TRBV6-2/TRBV6-3
CDR3 protein: CASRAGSGTFGYGYTF
CDR3 DNA: TGTGCCAGCAGAGCGGGTTCAGGGACCTTTGGCTATGGCTACACCTTC

clone size: many
J gene: TRBJ1-2
D gene: TRBD1
V gene: TRBV27
CDR3 protein: CASRKTGTYGYTF
CDR3 DNA: TGTGCCAGCAGAAAGACAGGGACCTATGGCTACACCTTC

clone size: many
J gene: TRBJ2-1
D gene: NA
V gene: TRBV10-3
CDR3 protein: CATARDEQFF
CDR3 DNA: TGTGCCACCGCGCGGGATGAGCAGTTCTTC

clone size: NA
J gene: TRBJ1-2
D gene: NA
V gene: TRBV6-1
CDR3 protein: CVNTTGDRAILRYGYTF
CDR3 DNA: TGTGTCAACACGACGGGAGACAGAGCTATCCTAAGATATGGCTACACCTTC

clone size: once
J gene: TRBJ1-2
D gene: TRBD1
V gene: TRBV28
CDR3 protein: CASSTPGQGAYGYTF
CDR3 DNA: TGTGCCAGCAGTACCCCGGGACAGGGGGCTTATGGCTACACCTTC